One sample yielded the 30 T cell receptor beta chains listed below, sequenced in a study of blood T cell repertoires in COVID-19. Profiled with immunoSEQ multiplex PCR; TCRdb holds only in-frame clones, not every one. The table records 180,000 or so clones, approximately 82% of them present only once. The sample consisted of PBMCs or T cells enriched from blood (not recorded which). The receptors originated from a woman aged 50 to 60 in a cohort exposed to, infected with or recovered from COVID-19 (not recorded which).

The J gene is TRBJ1-2, the V gene TRBV30; 7 nucleotides agree with TRBD1. This CDR3 is built from 16 residues. CDR1 and CDR2 (germline): GTSNPN, SVGIG (reference sequence). V lost 6 bases to trimming and J lost 1 base; unmatched junction nucleotides: 14. The CDR3 region has the DNA TGTGCCTGCCCTTACTCAGGACAGGTTCTTAACTATGGCTACACCTTC. Encoded protein: CACPYSGQVLNYGYTF.

The count of this clone is one. V and J are TRBV5-1 and TRBJ2-7; a weak D match, TRBD2 (6 bases). Trimming took off 4 bases at V and 0 bases at J, with 14 bases between the two ends. CDR3 length equals 15 residues. CDR1 is SGHRS and CDR2 is YFSETQ in the germline V gene. For the CDR3, the DNA is TGCGCCAGCAGCCTAAGTGGGGGGAGCTCCTACGAGCAGTACTTC. Its translation: CASSLSGGSSYEQYF.

V is TRBV2 and J is TRBJ2-7, with a weak D call TRBD1 (5 bases). The V end was cut by 11 bases, the J end by 3 bases, with 14 bases between. Germline V gives CDR1 SNHLY, CDR2 FYNNEI. There are 12 residues in the CDR3. The CDR3 DNA sequence: TGTGCCTTCCGGCAGGGCCGCTACGAGCAGTACTTC. This sequence encodes CAFRQGRYEQYF.

The chain employs TRBV5-1 and TRBJ1-3, with D perhaps matching TRBD1 (5 bases). Per the germline V gene, CDR1 is SGHRS and CDR2 is YFSETQ. This CDR3 contains 13 residues. The V gene lost 0 bases and the J gene lost 6 bases, with 7 bases spanning the gap. CDR3 sequence reads: CASSLGRENTIYF. DNA for the CDR3: TGCGCCAGCAGCTTGGGCAGGGAAAACACCATATATTTT.

This chain joins TRBV5-4 and TRBJ2-1; possibly TRBD1 for D (6 bases). The CDR3 length is 16 residues. Germline-derived CDR1 and CDR2 are SGHNT and YYREEE (reference sequence). Trimming shortened V by 3 bases and J by 0 bases, and 13 bases separated the two germline ends. The CDR3 reads CASSSRAGDSYNEQFF. The CDR3 region has the DNA TGTGCCAGCAGCTCGCGAGCAGGGGACTCCTACAATGAGCAGTTCTTC.

In its sample, this clone was seen once. The CDR3 DNA sequence: TGTGCCAGCTCATCCACGGGAGGTGAGCAGTTCTTC. It yields the protein CASSSTGGEQFF. The chain is built from TRBV18 and TRBJ2-1; 7 nucleotides line up with TRBD2. From germline, CDR1 is KGHSH and CDR2 LQKENI. CDR3 length: 12 amino acids. Unmatched junction bases numbered 4, after V lost 5 bases and J lost 9 bases.

The chain combines TRBV7-9 with TRBJ1-4; 10 nucleotides line up with TRBD1. The germline CDR1 and CDR2 sequences are SEHNR and FQNEAQ (reference sequence). After removal of 1 base from V and 8 bases from J, the junction contained 7 bases not matched to a gene. The CDR3 loop spans 16 amino acids. CDR3 protein: CASSLVQGTGDEKLFF. CDR3 coding DNA: TGTGCCAGCAGCTTAGTTCAGGGGACAGGGGACGAAAAACTGTTTTTT.

V gene TRBV15 combines with J gene TRBJ2-6, with 7 bases identical to TRBD1. Germline assignment: CDR1 LNHNV and CDR2 YYDKDF (reference sequence). The CDR3 spans 18 residues. V lost 2 bases and J lost 0; bases outside the gene matches: 7. The CDR3 DNA is TGTGCCACCAGCAGAAACTTACAGGGGAGCTCTGGGGCCAACGTCCTGACTTTC. Translated: CATSRNLQGSSGANVLTF.

In the case of this clone: This specimen includes other DNA sequences encoding the same CDR3. The chain combines TRBV28 with TRBJ2-7; D is ambiguous. CDR3 length equals 13 residues. Trimming removed 4 bases at V and 0 bases at J, with 7 bases between. Germline assignment: CDR1 MDHEN and CDR2 SYDVKM. CDR3 DNA: TGTGCCAGCAGTTATGGCAGCTCCTACGAGCAGTACTTC. Encoded protein: CASSYGSSYEQYF.

The genes are TRBV7-9 and TRBJ1-3, with D possibly being TRBD1 (5 bases). Germline V gene data show CDR1 as SEHNR and CDR2 as FQNEAQ (reference sequence). CDR3 length equals 18 residues. With 5 bases removed from V and 0 bases from J, the gap between germline ends came to 20 bases. CDR3 residues: CASSPSDMGLLSGNTIYF. CDR3 in DNA: TGTGCCAGCAGCCCTTCCGACATGGGACTCCTCTCTGGAAACACCATATATTTT.

The chain recombines TRBV5-1 with TRBJ2-3; D may be TRBD2 (6 bases). Between the trimmed V and J ends, which lost 3 bases and 5 bases, there was a span of 13 bases. The CDR3 sequence is 14 residues long. The germline V gene encodes CDR1 SGHRS and CDR2 YFSETQ. CDR3 DNA: TGCGCCAGCAGCTCGACGGGACTCCTAGATACGCAGTATTTT. Protein product: CASSSTGLLDTQYF.

This clone was found once. This chain links TRBV9 with TRBJ2-7, with 8 bases lining up with TRBD2. J gave up 2 bases and V 0 bases, and 4 bases lay outside the gene matches. The CDR3 is 15 residues long. Germline V CDR1 and CDR2: SGDLS, YYNGEE. Here the CDR3 DNA reads TGTGCCAGCAGCGTAGCTAGCGGGCCCACCTACGAGCAGTACTTC. The encoded protein is CASSVASGPTYEQYF.

V is TRBV29-1 and J is TRBJ2-1; D unclear. Germline V gene lookup returns CDR1 SQVTM and CDR2 ANQGSEA. V lost 3 bases, J lost 9 bases, and 9 bases lay in between. The CDR3 covers 11 residues. CDR3 residues: CSVDWAGEQFF. The CDR3, as DNA: TGCAGCGTTGACTGGGCCGGTGAGCAGTTCTTC.

The genes are TRBV3-1 (or the pseudogene TRBV3-2) and TRBJ2-1, with D perhaps TRBD2 (6 bases). The germline V and J ends were trimmed by 1 base and 2 bases, with 12 bases remaining between them. Germline CDR1 reads LGHDT; CDR2 reads YNNKEL (reference sequence). CDR3 length equals 16 residues. Written as DNA, the CDR3 is TGTGCCAGCAGCCAAGCAGCGGGCCGGACCTACAATGAGCAGTTCTTC. It translates to CASSQAAGRTYNEQFF.

J is TRBJ1-2 and V is TRBV29-1; D possibly corresponds to TRBD1 (6 bases). This CDR3 has 12 amino acids. From germline, CDR1 is SQVTM and CDR2 ANQGSEA. Trimming removed 6 bases at V and 2 bases at J, with 10 bases between. This CDR3 is CSVDTGNYGYTF. CDR3 sequence (DNA): TGCAGCGTAGATACAGGGAACTATGGCTACACCTTC.

The J gene is TRBJ1-2, the V gene TRBV27; D unclear. The germline V gene has CDR1 MNHEY and CDR2 SMNVEV (reference sequence). This CDR3 has 13 amino acids. V shed 3 bases and J shed 2 bases, with 7 bases lying between them. DNA of the CDR3: TGTGCCAGCAGTTTTGGCGGGAACTATGGCTACACCTTC. This encodes CASSFGGNYGYTF.

This chain connects TRBV3-1 (or the pseudogene TRBV3-2) to TRBJ1-4, with D tentatively TRBD1 (5 bases). The CDR3 extends over 13 amino acids. Trimming cost V 1 base and J 13 bases, with 13 bases left between them. The germline V gene encodes CDR1 LGHDT and CDR2 YNNKEL (reference sequence). The CDR3 loop is CASSQVKGRGLFF. CDR3 nucleotides: TGTGCCAGCAGCCAAGTCAAGGGGCGAGGACTGTTTTTT.

The V and J genes are TRBV7-9 and TRBJ2-2; D not resolved. The CDR3 is made up of 13 amino acids. V was clipped by 8 bases and J by 1 base, with 8 bases between them. Germline V gives CDR1 SEHNR, CDR2 FQNEAQ (reference sequence). CDR3 in DNA: TGTGCCAGCCTACGAGAGAACACCGGGGAGCTGTTTTTT. This gives the protein CASLRENTGELFF.

The rearrangement joins TRBV25-1 to TRBJ2-7; TRBD1 matches at 7 bases. J was trimmed by 1 base and V by 5 bases; bases with no gene match: 5. CDR1 and CDR2 (germline): MGHDK, SYGVNS. The CDR3 spans 14 residues. In DNA, the CDR3 is TGTGCCAGCAGTCCGGGACAGAATTCCTACGAGCAGTACTTC. Translating it yields CASSPGQNSYEQYF.

This clone showed up just a few times. The rearrangement joins TRBV3-1 (or the pseudogene TRBV3-2) to TRBJ1-5, with 9 nucleotides matching TRBD1. With V trimmed by 2 bases and J by 7 bases, 6 bases remained unmatched. CDR1 is LGHDT and CDR2 is YNNKEL in the germline V gene (reference sequence). This CDR3 region has 15 residues. CDR3 region: CASSQRDREGQPQHF. CDR3 DNA: TGTGCCAGCAGCCAAAGGGACAGGGAAGGACAGCCCCAGCATTTT.

The V call is TRBV30, the J call TRBJ2-5; TRBD1 agrees at 8 bases. The germline CDR1 and CDR2 sequences are GTSNPN and SVGIG (reference sequence). This CDR3 has 13 amino acids. Trimming at V came to 3 bases and at J to 5 bases, leaving 5 bases not matched to a gene. CDR3 DNA: TGTGCCTGGAGCAGGGGGCTCCAGGAGACCCAGTACTTC. Translated, it gives CAWSRGLQETQYF.

CDR3 region: CASSLQGDYGYTF. Written as DNA, the CDR3 is TGTGCCAGCAGTTTACAGGGGGACTATGGCTACACCTTC. This chain connects TRBV2 to TRBJ1-2, with 8 positions matching TRBD1. This CDR3 is 13 amino acids long. Germline V lookup: CDR1 SNHLY, CDR2 FYNNEI. Trimming removed 5 bases from V and 3 bases from J; junction bases left unmatched: 2.

This chain uses TRBV5-1 with TRBJ2-2; TRBD1 matches at 7 bases. Per germline, CDR1 SGHRS and CDR2 YFSETQ. J gave up 2 bases and V 3 bases, and 7 bases lay outside the gene matches. The CDR3 is made up of 16 amino acids. The CDR3 DNA reads TGCGCCAGCAGCTCCCAGACAGGGACCAACACCGGGGAGCTGTTTTTT. This sequence encodes CASSSQTGTNTGELFF.

This clone was seen more than once but under ten times. The chain recombines TRBV19 with TRBJ1-2; D unresolved. This CDR3 has 15 amino acids. V dropped 10 bases and J dropped 6 bases, with 24 bases sitting between them. The V gene's germline CDR1 is LNHDA and CDR2 SQIVND (reference sequence). This CDR3 reads CATQATPGMLDGYTF. The CDR3 coding sequence is TGTGCCACCCAAGCGACACCGGGGATGCTGGATGGCTACACCTTC. Full variable domain (rest looked up from reference TRBV19 and TRBJ1-2): DGGITQSPKYLFRKEGQNVTLSCEQNLNHDAMYWYRQDPGQGLRLIYYSQIVNDFQKGDIAEGYSVSREKKESFPLTVTSAQKNPTAFYLCATQATPGMLDGYTFGSGTRLTVV.

V and J are TRBV6-5 and TRBJ2-2; 9 positions agree with TRBD2. Germline V CDR1 and CDR2: MNHEY, SVGAGI. Trimming removed 6 bases from V and 6 bases from J; junction bases left unmatched: 2. The CDR3 length is 13 residues. DNA of the CDR3: TGTGCCAGCAGGTTAGCGGGAGCCGGGGAGCTGTTTTTT. Its translation: CASRLAGAGELFF.

The rearrangement uses TRBV18 and TRBJ1-5, with 9 bases identical to TRBD1. CDR3 length: 15 amino acids. The trim removed 3 bases at V and 6 bases at J, leaving 6 bases unmatched. The V gene's germline CDR1 is KGHSH and CDR2 LQKENI. CDR3 nucleotide sequence: TGTGCCAGCTCACCCCAACAGGGGGCGGGTCAGCCCCAGCATTTT. Its protein product is CASSPQQGAGQPQHF.

The chain uses TRBV19 and TRBJ2-7; tentative D call: TRBD1 (6 bases). With 3 bases removed from V and 6 bases from J, the gap between germline ends came to 18 bases. CDR1 is LNHDA and CDR2 is SQIVND in the germline V gene (reference sequence). This CDR3 has 15 residues. CDR3 sequence: CASSMVAGAQGEQYF. The CDR3 nucleotides read TGTGCCAGTAGTATGGTGGCAGGGGCTCAAGGCGAGCAGTACTTC.

The J gene is TRBJ2-6, the V gene TRBV11-2; unclear D gene. The V end was cut by 6 bases, the J end by 2 bases, with 11 bases between. Germline V gene sequence: CDR1 SGHAT, CDR2 FQNNGV. The CDR3 extends over 15 amino acids. In DNA form, the CDR3 reads TGTGCCAGCAGGGCCCGCCTCCCTGGGGCCAACGTCCTGACTTTC. It translates to CASRARLPGANVLTF.

The gene calls are TRBV28 and TRBJ2-7; D gene ambiguous. Germline V CDR1 and CDR2: MDHEN, SYDVKM. The CDR3 contains 11 residues. V was shortened by 6 bases and J by 5 bases, with 8 bases between the two germline ends. The CDR3 region is CASRSKNEQYF. The CDR3 bases are TGTGCCAGCAGGAGTAAAAACGAGCAGTACTTC.

This clone has just one count. CDR3 nucleotides: TGTGCCAGCAGCTTAGTGGGCAGATACTCCTACGAGCAGTACTTC. Protein sequence: CASSLVGRYSYEQYF. This sequence joins TRBV11-2 and TRBJ2-7; no reliable D call. The ends were cut back, 1 base at V and 0 bases at J, with 10 bases in the middle. In germline, CDR1 is SGHAT, CDR2 FQNNGV. CDR3 length: 15 amino acids.